Listed below are T cell receptor beta chains from one sample, sequenced in a study of blood T cell repertoires in COVID-19. TCRdb's table, derived via immunoSEQ multiplex PCR, lists solely in-frame clones and lacks some. The sample contains over 60,000 clones, 86% of which appear only once. Source material: peripheral blood. The receptors here all came from a woman in her sixties with acute or convalescent COVID-19. Each CDR3 is given with its conserved first and last residue. Fields, in order: CDR3 DNA, CDR3 protein, clone size, V gene, D gene, J gene. D genes are given only for firm matches. Rows may omit the clone size; those that give it use once, few, many or a size class.

cdr3_nt: TGTGCCAGCAGCCGCAGGGAAATGGCTTACACAGATACGCAGTATTTT
cdr3_aa: CASSRREMAYTDTQYF
clone_size: .
v_call: TRBV14
d_call: .
j_call: TRBJ2-3

cdr3_nt: TGTGCCAGCAGCCCTCCGACAGGGACGACAGATACGCAGTATTTT
cdr3_aa: CASSPPTGTTDTQYF
clone_size: .
v_call: TRBV7-9
d_call: TRBD1
j_call: TRBJ2-3

cdr3_nt: TGTGCCAGCAGTCAGCTCACCAGGTCCAACGAGCAGTACTTC
cdr3_aa: CASSQLTRSNEQYF
clone_size: .
v_call: TRBV6-2/TRBV6-3
d_call: .
j_call: TRBJ2-7

cdr3_nt: TGTGCCAGCAGTTACTCCTGGGCAACGAACACTGAAGCTTTCTTT
cdr3_aa: CASSYSWATNTEAFF
clone_size: .
v_call: TRBV6-5
d_call: .
j_call: TRBJ1-1

cdr3_nt: TGTGCCAGCAGCCACCCCCTGGAGACAGGGGGGACCTATGGCTACACCTTC
cdr3_aa: CASSHPLETGGTYGYTF
clone_size: once
v_call: TRBV4-2
d_call: TRBD1
j_call: TRBJ1-2

cdr3_nt: TGTGCCAGCAGCCTGAAAAACACAGGGGATCCTAATGAAAAACTGTTTTTT
cdr3_aa: CASSLKNTGDPNEKLFF
clone_size: .
v_call: TRBV7-8
d_call: TRBD1
j_call: TRBJ1-4

cdr3_nt: TGTGCCAGCAGTTTTTACGGAGACTACGAGCAGTACTTC
cdr3_aa: CASSFYGDYEQYF
clone_size: .
v_call: TRBV27
d_call: .
j_call: TRBJ2-7

cdr3_nt: TGTGCCAGCAGCACTGAGGAAGGGAGTGGCTACACCTTC
cdr3_aa: CASSTEEGSGYTF
clone_size: .
v_call: TRBV6-4
d_call: .
j_call: TRBJ1-2

cdr3_nt: TGTGCCAGCAGCAATAGCGGGAGCTCCTACAATGAGCAGTTCTTC
cdr3_aa: CASSNSGSSYNEQFF
clone_size: once
v_call: TRBV5-5
d_call: TRBD2
j_call: TRBJ2-1

cdr3_nt: TGTGCCAGCAGGACAGGGGACTCCTACAATGAGCAGTTCTTC
cdr3_aa: CASRTGDSYNEQFF
clone_size: .
v_call: TRBV6-5
d_call: TRBD1
j_call: TRBJ2-1

cdr3_nt: TGTGCCAGCAGCTTAGTCCAGGCAATGAACACTGAAGCTTTCTTT
cdr3_aa: CASSLVQAMNTEAFF
clone_size: .
v_call: TRBV7-8
d_call: .
j_call: TRBJ1-1

cdr3_nt: TGTGCCAGCTCACCAGCGGGACAGGGGGCTGATAATTCACCCCTCCACTTT
cdr3_aa: CASSPAGQGADNSPLHF
clone_size: .
v_call: TRBV18
d_call: TRBD1
j_call: TRBJ1-6

cdr3_nt: TGTGCCAGCAGCTTAGGAGGGGGGGTCACAGATACGCAGTATTTT
cdr3_aa: CASSLGGGVTDTQYF
clone_size: .
v_call: TRBV7-7
d_call: .
j_call: TRBJ2-3

cdr3_nt: TGTGCCAGTAGCTCACTAGCGGGGGCTGGGAATGAGCAGTTCTTC
cdr3_aa: CASSSLAGAGNEQFF
clone_size: .
v_call: TRBV19
d_call: TRBD2
j_call: TRBJ2-1

cdr3_nt: TGTGCCAGCAGCAAAGCTAGCCCCGATCTCCCCAATGAGCAGTTCTTC
cdr3_aa: CASSKASPDLPNEQFF
clone_size: .
v_call: TRBV5-4
d_call: .
j_call: TRBJ2-1

cdr3_nt: TGTGCCAGCAGCATCGACAGGGGTAGGATCGGGGAGCTGTTTTTT
cdr3_aa: CASSIDRGRIGELFF
clone_size: few
v_call: TRBV11-2
d_call: TRBD1
j_call: TRBJ2-2

cdr3_nt: TGTGCCAGCAGTTACCAGGCAGGGGGGAATGAGCAGTTCTTC
cdr3_aa: CASSYQAGGNEQFF
clone_size: .
v_call: TRBV6-5
d_call: .
j_call: TRBJ2-1

cdr3_nt: TGTGCCAGCAGTACCGCGGGGACCGGGGAGCTGTTTTTT
cdr3_aa: CASSTAGTGELFF
clone_size: .
v_call: TRBV6-5
d_call: .
j_call: TRBJ2-2

cdr3_nt: TGTGCCAGCAGCCAGACCTCCGGACATACCAAAAACATTCAGTACTTC
cdr3_aa: CASSQTSGHTKNIQYF
clone_size: .
v_call: TRBV28
d_call: .
j_call: TRBJ2-4

cdr3_nt: TGTGCCAGCAGTTTAAAGGACCCGGGGGCCCAGTACTTC
cdr3_aa: CASSLKDPGAQYF
clone_size: few
v_call: TRBV12-3/TRBV12-4
d_call: .
j_call: TRBJ2-5

cdr3_nt: TGTGCCAGCAGCCAAGGACAGTTTGGAGGGAACATTCAGTACTTC
cdr3_aa: CASSQGQFGGNIQYF
clone_size: .
v_call: TRBV3-1/TRBV3-2
d_call: .
j_call: TRBJ2-4

cdr3_nt: TGTGCCAGCAGTTCGGGACAGCCCGGTTTCGCGTACGAGCAGTACTTC
cdr3_aa: CASSSGQPGFAYEQYF
clone_size: .
v_call: TRBV27
d_call: TRBD1
j_call: TRBJ2-7

cdr3_nt: TGCGCCAGCAGCTTGGGTCTGGGGCAAGGGAATTCACCCCTCCACTTT
cdr3_aa: CASSLGLGQGNSPLHF
clone_size: .
v_call: TRBV5-1
d_call: .
j_call: TRBJ1-6